This T cell receptor beta chain was observed in a study of early T cells in non-severe SARS-CoV-2 infection. Across the study: RNA in bulk from unsorted whole blood was sequenced, and chains were unpaired.

With 5 bases clipped from V and 5 bases from J, the junction kept 6 bases outside the gene matches. Germline CDR1 is SGHTA and CDR2 is FQGNSA. The CDR3 has 14 residues. Findings of the study overall: VDJdb matching, biased toward anti-spike CD8 responses, missed private and CD4 specificities.

This clonotype appeared many times. The antigen remains undetermined. TCRdb called the 5' RACE reads again in MiXCR, with one record for every CDR3 protein. The sample has 55,000 to 65,000 distinct CDR3 sequences; 10% are singletons. The chain combines TRBV7-2 with TRBJ1-5; 7 positions match TRBD1. The source material was whole blood. This clonotype originated in an adult who was a healthcare worker with PCR-confirmed SARS-CoV-2 infection or an uninfected control (not recorded which). The CDR3 region has the DNA TGTGCCAGCAGCGAACGGACAGGTTATCAGCCCCAGCATTTT. It is translated as CASSERTGYQPQHF.